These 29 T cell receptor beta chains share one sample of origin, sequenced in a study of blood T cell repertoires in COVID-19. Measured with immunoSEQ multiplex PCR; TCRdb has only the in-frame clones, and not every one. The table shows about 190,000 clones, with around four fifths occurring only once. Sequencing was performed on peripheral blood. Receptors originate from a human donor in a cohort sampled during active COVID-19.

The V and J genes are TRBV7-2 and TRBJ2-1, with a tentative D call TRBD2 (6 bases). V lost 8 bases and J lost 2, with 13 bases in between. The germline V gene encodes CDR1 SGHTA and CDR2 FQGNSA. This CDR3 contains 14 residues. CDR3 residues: CASRVGGPYNEQFF. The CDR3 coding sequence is TGTGCCAGCCGGGTCGGGGGACCCTACAATGAGCAGTTCTTC. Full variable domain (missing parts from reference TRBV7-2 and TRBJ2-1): GAGVSQSPSNKVTEKGKDVELRCDPISGHTALYWYRQSLGQGLEFLIYFQGNSAPDKSGLPSDRFSAERTGGSVSTLTIQRTQQEDSAVYLCASRVGGPYNEQFFGPGTRLTVL.

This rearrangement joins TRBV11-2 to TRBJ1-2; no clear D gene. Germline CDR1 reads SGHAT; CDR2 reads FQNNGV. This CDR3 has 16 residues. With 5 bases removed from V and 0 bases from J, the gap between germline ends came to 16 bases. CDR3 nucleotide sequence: TGTGCCAGCAGCCTTACTACAGCGGAAACTAACTATGGCTACACCTTC. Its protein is CASSLTTAETNYGYTF.

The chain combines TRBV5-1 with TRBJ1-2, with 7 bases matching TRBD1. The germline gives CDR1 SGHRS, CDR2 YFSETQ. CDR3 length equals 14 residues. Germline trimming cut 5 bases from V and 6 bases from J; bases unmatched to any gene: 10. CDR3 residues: CASSGTAGYHGYTF. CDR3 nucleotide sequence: TGCGCCAGCAGTGGGACAGCTGGGTACCATGGCTACACCTTC.

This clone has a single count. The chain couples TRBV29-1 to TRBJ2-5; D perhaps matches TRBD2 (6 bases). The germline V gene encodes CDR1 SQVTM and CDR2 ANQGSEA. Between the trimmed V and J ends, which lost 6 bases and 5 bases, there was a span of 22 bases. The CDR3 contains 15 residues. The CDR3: CSVRAGNGVGETQYF. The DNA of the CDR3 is TGCAGCGTGCGGGCGGGGAATGGGGTTGGGGAGACCCAGTACTTC.

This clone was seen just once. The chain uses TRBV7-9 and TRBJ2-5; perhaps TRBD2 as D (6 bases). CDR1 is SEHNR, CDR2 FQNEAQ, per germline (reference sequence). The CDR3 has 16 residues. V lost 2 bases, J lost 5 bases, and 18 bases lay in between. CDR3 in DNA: TGTGCCAGCAGCTTATTTTTTGACGGGGGAAGGGAGACCCAGTACTTC. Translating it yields CASSLFFDGGRETQYF.

The CDR3 sequence is CASSLSGFRTEAFF. For the CDR3, the DNA is TGTGCCAGCAGTTTATCAGGGTTCCGGACTGAAGCTTTCTTT. This rearrangement joins TRBV28 to TRBJ1-1; D is perhaps TRBD1 (5 bases). This CDR3 region has 14 residues. Germline V gene lookup returns CDR1 MDHEN and CDR2 SYDVKM. Trimming took 1 base from V and 5 from J, leaving 11 bases between them.

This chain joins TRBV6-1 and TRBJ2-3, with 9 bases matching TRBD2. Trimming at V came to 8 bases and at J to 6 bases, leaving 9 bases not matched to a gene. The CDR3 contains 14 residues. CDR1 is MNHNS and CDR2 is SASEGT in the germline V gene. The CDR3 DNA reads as TGTGCCAGCGGGGCGCGGGGGGGCCGTGATACGCAGTATTTT. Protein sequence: CASGARGGRDTQYF.

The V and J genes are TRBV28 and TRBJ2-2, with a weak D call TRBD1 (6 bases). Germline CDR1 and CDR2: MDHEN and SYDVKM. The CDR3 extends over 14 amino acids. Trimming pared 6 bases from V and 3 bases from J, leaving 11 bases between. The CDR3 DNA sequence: TGTGCCAGCAGGTCAACAGGGTACACCGGGGAGCTGTTTTTT. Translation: CASRSTGYTGELFF.

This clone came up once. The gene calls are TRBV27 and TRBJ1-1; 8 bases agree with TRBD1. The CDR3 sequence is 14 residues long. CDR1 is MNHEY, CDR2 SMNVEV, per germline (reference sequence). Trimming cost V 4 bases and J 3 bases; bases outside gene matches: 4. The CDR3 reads CASSSLTGDTEAFF. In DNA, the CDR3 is TGTGCCAGCAGTTCGCTGACAGGGGACACTGAAGCTTTCTTT.

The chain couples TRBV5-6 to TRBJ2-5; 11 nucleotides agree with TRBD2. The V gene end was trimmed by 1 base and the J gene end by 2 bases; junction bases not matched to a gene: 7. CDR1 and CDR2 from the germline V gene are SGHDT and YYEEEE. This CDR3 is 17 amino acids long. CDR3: CASSLPSGGPSQETQYF. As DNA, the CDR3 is TGTGCCAGCAGCTTGCCTAGCGGGGGGCCCTCTCAAGAGACCCAGTACTTC.

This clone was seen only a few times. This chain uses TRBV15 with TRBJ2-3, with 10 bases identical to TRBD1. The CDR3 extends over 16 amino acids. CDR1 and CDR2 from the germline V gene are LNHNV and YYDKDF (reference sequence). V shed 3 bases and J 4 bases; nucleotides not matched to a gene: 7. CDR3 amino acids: CATSRGQGIWSDTQYF. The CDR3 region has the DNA TGTGCCACCAGCAGGGGACAGGGGATTTGGTCAGATACGCAGTATTTT.

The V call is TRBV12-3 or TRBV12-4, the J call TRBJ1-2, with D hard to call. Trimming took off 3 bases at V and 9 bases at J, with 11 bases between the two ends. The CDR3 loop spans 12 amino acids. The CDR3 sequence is CASSFTSESYTF. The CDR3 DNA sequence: TGTGCCAGCAGTTTTACCAGCGAGAGCTACACCTTC.

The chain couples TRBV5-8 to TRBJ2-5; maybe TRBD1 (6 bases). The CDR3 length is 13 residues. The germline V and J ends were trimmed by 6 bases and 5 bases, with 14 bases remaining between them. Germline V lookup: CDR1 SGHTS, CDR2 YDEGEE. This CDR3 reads CASNRALGETQYF. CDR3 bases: TGTGCCAGCAACAGGGCCCTGGGTGAGACCCAGTACTTC.

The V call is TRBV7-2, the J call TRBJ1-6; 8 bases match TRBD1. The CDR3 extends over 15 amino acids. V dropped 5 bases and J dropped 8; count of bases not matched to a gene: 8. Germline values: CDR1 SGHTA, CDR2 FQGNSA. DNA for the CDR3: TGTGCCAGCAGCCCGTCAGGGGGCGAGCATTCACCCCTCCACTTT. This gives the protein CASSPSGGEHSPLHF.

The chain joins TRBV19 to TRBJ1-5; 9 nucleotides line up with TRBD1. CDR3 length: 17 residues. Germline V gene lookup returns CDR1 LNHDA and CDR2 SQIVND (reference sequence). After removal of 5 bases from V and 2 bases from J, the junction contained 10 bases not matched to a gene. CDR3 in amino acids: CASSSRDRVTGNQPQHF. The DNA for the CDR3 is TGTGCCAGTAGTTCCCGGGACAGGGTGACCGGCAATCAGCCCCAGCATTTT.

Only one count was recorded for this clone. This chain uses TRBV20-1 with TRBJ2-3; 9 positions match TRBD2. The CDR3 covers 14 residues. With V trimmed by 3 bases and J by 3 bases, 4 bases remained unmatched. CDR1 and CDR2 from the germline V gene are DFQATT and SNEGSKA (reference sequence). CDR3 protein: CSASPSGGTDTQYF. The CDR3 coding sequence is TGCAGTGCTAGTCCCAGCGGGGGGACAGATACGCAGTATTTT.

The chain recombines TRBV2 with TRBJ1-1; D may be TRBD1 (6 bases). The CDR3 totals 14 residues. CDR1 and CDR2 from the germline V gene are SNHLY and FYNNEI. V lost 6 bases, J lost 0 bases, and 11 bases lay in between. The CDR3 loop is CASRHRVMNTEAFF. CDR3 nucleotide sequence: TGTGCCAGCAGACACAGGGTCATGAACACTGAAGCTTTCTTT.

The chain's CDR3 is CASIRQGTNTEAFF. Here the CDR3 DNA reads TGTGCCAGCATTCGACAGGGGACGAACACTGAAGCTTTCTTT. The chain has TRBV6-5 and TRBJ1-1, with 8 bases fitting TRBD1. The V gene end was trimmed by 7 bases and the J gene end by 1 base; junction bases not matched to a gene: 5. The CDR3 runs to 14 residues. Germline CDR1 and CDR2: MNHEY and SVGAGI.

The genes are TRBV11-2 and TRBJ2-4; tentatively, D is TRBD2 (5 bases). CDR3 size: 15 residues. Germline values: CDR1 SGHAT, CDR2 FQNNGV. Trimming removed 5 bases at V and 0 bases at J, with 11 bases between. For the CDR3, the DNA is TGTGCCAGCAGCCCCGGACTGCTAGCCAAAAACATTCAGTACTTC. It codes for CASSPGLLAKNIQYF.

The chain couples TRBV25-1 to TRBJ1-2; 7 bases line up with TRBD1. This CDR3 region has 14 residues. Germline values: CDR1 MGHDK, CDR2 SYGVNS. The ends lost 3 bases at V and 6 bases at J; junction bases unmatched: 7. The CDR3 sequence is CASSDSGTEDGYTF. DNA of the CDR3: TGTGCCAGCAGTGATTCCGGGACAGAAGATGGCTACACCTTC.

The CDR3 sequence: CAINLGAGENSPLHF. Here the CDR3 DNA reads TGTGCCATCAATTTAGGAGCTGGAGAGAATTCACCCCTCCACTTT. This chain links TRBV10-3 with TRBJ1-6; D uncertain. The CDR3 runs 15 residues. Germline V gene lookup returns CDR1 ENHRY and CDR2 SYGVKD. Trimming took off 7 bases at V and 7 bases at J, with 17 bases between the two ends.

The CDR3, as DNA: TGCGCCAGCAGCTTGGGGCGGGCCGGACGGGGCACTGAAGCTTTCTTT. This sequence encodes CASSLGRAGRGTEAFF. The rearrangement joins TRBV5-1 to TRBJ1-1; no firm D call. Germline CDR1 is SGHRS and CDR2 is YFSETQ. The CDR3 sequence is 16 residues long. V was shortened by 0 bases and J by 4 bases, with 16 bases between the two germline ends. Together with reference TRBV5-1 and TRBJ1-1, the CDR3 gives the full variable domain: KAGVTQTPRYLIKTRGQQVTLSCSPISGHRSVSWYQQTPGQGLQFLFEYFSETQRNKGNFPGRFSGRQFSNSRSEMNVSTLELGDSALYLCASSLGRAGRGTEAFFGQGTRLTVV.

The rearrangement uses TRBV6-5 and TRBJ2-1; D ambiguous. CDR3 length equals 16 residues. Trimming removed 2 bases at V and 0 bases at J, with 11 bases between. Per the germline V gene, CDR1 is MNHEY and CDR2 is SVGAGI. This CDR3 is CASSYKAYSSYNEQFF. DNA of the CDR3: TGTGCCAGCAGTTACAAAGCGTATAGCTCCTACAATGAGCAGTTCTTC.

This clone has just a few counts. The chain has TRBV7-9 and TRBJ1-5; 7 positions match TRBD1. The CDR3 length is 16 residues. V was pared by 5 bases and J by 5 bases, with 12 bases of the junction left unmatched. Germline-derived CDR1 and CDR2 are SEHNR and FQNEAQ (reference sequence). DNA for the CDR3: TGTGCCAGCAGCCCCTCCGGGACAGCGGCGGATCAGCCCCAGCATTTT. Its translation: CASSPSGTAADQPQHF.

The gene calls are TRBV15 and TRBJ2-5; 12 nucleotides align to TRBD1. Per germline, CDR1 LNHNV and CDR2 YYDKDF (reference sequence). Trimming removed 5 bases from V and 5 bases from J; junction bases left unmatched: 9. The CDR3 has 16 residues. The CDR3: CATSGTGQGAWETQYF. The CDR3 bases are TGTGCCACCAGCGGAACGGGACAGGGGGCTTGGGAGACCCAGTACTTC.

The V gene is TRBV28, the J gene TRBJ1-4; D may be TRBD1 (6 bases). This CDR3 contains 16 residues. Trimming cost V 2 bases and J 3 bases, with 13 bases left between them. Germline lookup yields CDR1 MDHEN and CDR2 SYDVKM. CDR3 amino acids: CASSLEGVSANEKLFF. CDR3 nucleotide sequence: TGTGCCAGCAGTTTAGAGGGGGTTTCGGCTAATGAAAAACTGTTTTTT. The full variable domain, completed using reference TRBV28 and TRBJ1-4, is DVKVTQSSRYLVKRTGEKVFLECVQDMDHENMFWYRQDPGLGLRLIYFSYDVKMKEKGDIPEGYSVSREKKERFSLILESASTNQTSMYLCASSLEGVSANEKLFFGSGTQLSVL.

DNA for the CDR3: TGTGCCATCAGGAACTTACAGGGGGGGACTGAAGCTTTCTTT. It is translated as CAIRNLQGGTEAFF. This chain connects TRBV10-3 to TRBJ1-1, with 8 bases lining up with TRBD1. There are 14 residues in the CDR3. Germline values: CDR1 ENHRY, CDR2 SYGVKD. V lost 6 bases and J lost 5; bases outside the gene matches: 8.

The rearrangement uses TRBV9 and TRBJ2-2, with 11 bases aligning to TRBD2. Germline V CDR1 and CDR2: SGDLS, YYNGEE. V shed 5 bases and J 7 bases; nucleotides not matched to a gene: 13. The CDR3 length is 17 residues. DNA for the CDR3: TGTGCCAGCAGTAGCCTAGCGGGGGGACCTGTCGGCGGGGAGCTGTTTTTT. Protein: CASSSLAGGPVGGELFF.

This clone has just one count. CDR3 bases: TGTGCCAGCAACATGAGGGAAACACTTGGAACTGAAGCTTTCTTT. Encoded protein: CASNMRETLGTEAFF. The chain links TRBV2 to TRBJ1-1; D gene uncertain. V was shortened by 7 bases and J by 5 bases, with 20 bases between the two germline ends. The CDR3 is 15 amino acids. CDR1 is SNHLY and CDR2 is FYNNEI in the germline V gene.